This TCR beta chain was sequenced during a study of identical twins. This CDR3 comprises 14 residues. The V and J ends lost 5 bases and 0 bases respectively, with 14 bases between them. CDR1 SQVTM and CDR2 ANQGSEA come from the germline V gene. MiXCR, applied by TCRdb to the 5' RACE reads, yields one record per CDR3 protein. The sample records 1,800,000 or so distinct CDR3 sequences, around 29% being singletons. This clonotype occurred many times. The origin of this receptor is a newborn girl in good health. Sequencing input: cord blood. The chain couples TRBV29-1 to TRBJ2-7; TRBD1 is a possible D gene (6 bases). The CDR3 DNA is TGCAGCGTTATCGGGCAGGGGAGCTCCTACGAGCAGTACTTC. Its translation: CSVIGQGSSYEQYF.